The next 2 T cell receptor beta chains were all read from a single sample in a study of cytomegalovirus exposure and HLA in healthy donors. PCR employed 60 Vbeta and 13 Jbeta primers. Produced via immunoSEQ multiplex PCR; TCRdb's table is partial and in-frame only. The repertoire holds some 91,000 clones, with around nine tenths as singletons. Sequences were obtained from PBMCs. The receptors were sampled from a man aged 25 to 45 in good health and CMV-seropositive.

The genes are TRBV28 and TRBJ2-7; a possible D gene is TRBD1 (5 bases). CDR1 MDHEN and CDR2 SYDVKM come from the germline V gene. V gave up 5 bases and J gave up 2 bases, with 22 bases separating them. This CDR3 spans 17 amino acids. CDR3 sequence: CASSQEIGQGWAYEQYF. In nucleotides, the CDR3 is TGTGCCAGCAGTCAGGAGATAGGGCAGGGATGGGCCTACGAGCAGTACTTC.

The chain uses TRBV28 and TRBJ2-7, with a possible D match to TRBD1 (5 bases). CDR3 size: 15 residues. The ends were cut back, 6 bases at V and 0 bases at J, with 15 bases in the middle. The germline V gene encodes CDR1 MDHEN and CDR2 SYDVKM. The CDR3 protein is CASSPETASSYEQYF. The CDR3 DNA sequence: TGTGCCAGCAGCCCGGAGACAGCCTCCTCCTACGAGCAGTACTTC. Variable domain in full (rest from reference TRBV28 and TRBJ2-7): DVKVTQSSRYLVKRTGEKVFLECVQDMDHENMFWYRQDPGLGLRLIYFSYDVKMKEKGDIPEGYSVSREKKERFSLILESASTNQTSMYLCASSPETASSYEQYFGPGTRLTVT.